The 32 T cell receptor beta chains below were found in one sample sequenced in a study of blood T cell repertoires in COVID-19 (dated by TCRdb to the early 2020s). To prepare the library, the immunoSEQ multiplex PCR assay was applied. TCRdb took this table from immuneACCESS and kept in-frame rearrangements with V and J called. Such tables lack part of the clones; where checked against another copy, unresolved V genes explain under half of the gap, and the rest is unexplained. The sample table holds around 200,000 clones, of which about 88% were seen once. Of the sample, about 2.4% is held by the ten largest clones. The sequenced sample was PBMCs or T cells enriched from blood (not recorded which). The source is a woman in her 30s who had recovered from COVID-19.

The chain combines TRBV4-3 with TRBJ1-2; a possible D gene is TRBD1 (5 bases). The germline V gene encodes CDR1 LGHNA and CDR2 YSLEER. The CDR3 has 14 residues. The V end lost 0 bases, the J end lost 6 bases, and 11 bases lay between the germline ends. The CDR3 here is CASSQDAGGHGYTF. The CDR3 DNA follows: TGCGCCAGCAGCCAAGATGCCGGGGGTCATGGCTACACCTTC.

This chain connects TRBV19 to TRBJ1-2, with no clear D. V was trimmed by 9 bases and J by 8 bases, leaving 10 bases between them. The CDR3 covers 10 residues. Looked up from germline, CDR1 is LNHDA and CDR2 is SQIVND (reference sequence). The CDR3 DNA reads as TGTGCCAGCGGGGAGGGAGGCTACACCTTC. Translating it yields CASGEGGYTF.

The V gene is TRBV5-6, the J gene TRBJ2-3; D call uncertain. V was clipped by 2 bases and J by 4 bases, with 5 bases between them. Germline V gene sequence: CDR1 SGHDT, CDR2 YYEEEE. The CDR3 is 12 amino acids. This chain's CDR3 is CASSFAADTQYF. CDR3 nucleotide sequence: TGTGCCAGCAGCTTTGCGGCAGATACGCAGTATTTT. Complete variable domain (other parts from reference TRBV5-6 and TRBJ2-3): DAGVTQSPTHLIKTRGQQVTLRCSPKSGHDTVSWYQQALGQGPQFIFQYYEEEERQRGNFPDRFSGHQFPNYSSELNVNALLLGDSALYLCASSFAADTQYFGPGTRLTVL.

The chain combines TRBV18 with TRBJ1-1, with a possible D match to TRBD1 (5 bases). The CDR3 has 15 residues. Looked up from germline, CDR1 is KGHSH and CDR2 is LQKENI. V was cut by 3 bases and J by 1 base, with 12 bases left in between. CDR3 sequence: CASSPIQQANTEAFF. CDR3 coding DNA: TGTGCCAGCTCACCGATACAACAGGCGAACACTGAAGCTTTCTTT.

This clone was counted between two and nine times. This chain connects TRBV29-1 to TRBJ1-1; perhaps TRBD1 as D (6 bases). Germline CDR1 and CDR2: SQVTM and ANQGSEA. This CDR3 has 12 amino acids. The V end lost 7 bases, the J end lost 3 bases, and 12 bases lay between the germline ends. The CDR3 DNA reads TGCAGCGCCCGAGGGGGGGACACTGAAGCTTTCTTT. Translated: CSARGGDTEAFF.

The chain recombines TRBV3-1 (or the pseudogene TRBV3-2) with TRBJ2-2; the match to TRBD2 covers 8 bases. CDR3 size: 15 residues. Germline trimming cut 1 base from V and 5 bases from J; bases unmatched to any gene: 3. Germline-derived CDR1 and CDR2 are LGHDT and YNNKEL (reference sequence). CDR3 protein: CASSQAGGDTGELFF. CDR3 nucleotide sequence: TGTGCCAGCAGCCAAGCCGGGGGGGATACCGGGGAGCTGTTTTTT.

V and J are TRBV19 and TRBJ1-3; TRBD1 aligns across 7 bases. Germline V gene data show CDR1 as LNHDA and CDR2 as SQIVND (reference sequence). The CDR3 runs to 12 residues. The V and J ends lost 6 bases and 4 bases, in that order; junction bases with no gene match: 0. This chain's CDR3 is CASRTGGNTIYF. The DNA for the CDR3 is TGTGCCAGTAGGACAGGGGGAAACACCATATATTTT.

V gene TRBV5-8 combines with J gene TRBJ1-4; no reliable D call. The germline CDR1 and CDR2 sequences are SGHTS and YDEGEE. The CDR3 has 16 residues. V was clipped by 2 bases and J by 8 bases, with 19 bases between them. The CDR3 loop is CASSFSRETLVEKLFF. In DNA form, the CDR3 reads TGTGCCAGCAGCTTTTCCCGGGAGACTCTAGTGGAAAAACTGTTTTTT.

The chain carries TRBV7-9 and TRBJ2-1; D is uncertain. Trimming shortened V by 5 bases and J by 8 bases, and 13 bases separated the two germline ends. The CDR3 extends over 13 amino acids. Germline CDR1 and CDR2: SEHNR and FQNEAQ (reference sequence). The CDR3 nucleotides are TGTGCCAGCAGCCCCCGGAATGGAGATGAGCAGTTCTTC. Translation gives CASSPRNGDEQFF.

The rearrangement links TRBV4-1 to TRBJ2-7, with D possibly matching TRBD2 (6 bases). This CDR3 has 15 residues. The V gene's germline CDR1 is MGHRA and CDR2 YSYEKL. V was trimmed by 3 bases and J by 3 bases, leaving 15 bases between them. CDR3 DNA: TGCGCCAGCAGCCATACCGGGACTCAAGACTACGAGCAGTACTTC. The encoded protein is CASSHTGTQDYEQYF.

V and J are TRBV7-3 and TRBJ2-1; 10 bases fit TRBD2. The CDR3 has 19 amino acids. V dropped 5 bases and J dropped 5; count of bases not matched to a gene: 18. CDR1 SGHTA and CDR2 FQGTGA come from the germline V gene. CDR3 sequence reads: CASSPRLAGVLGGNNEQFF. For the CDR3, the DNA is TGTGCCAGCAGCCCACGGCTAGCGGGGGTGCTAGGAGGAAACAATGAGCAGTTCTTC.

This clone appeared a single time. The J gene is TRBJ1-1, the V gene TRBV5-5; D perhaps matches TRBD1 (6 bases). Germline V lookup: CDR1 SGHKS, CDR2 YYEKEE (reference sequence). Between the trimmed V and J ends, which lost 4 bases and 4 bases, there was a span of 20 bases. The CDR3 spans 16 residues. DNA for the CDR3: TGTGCCAGCAGCGTGACAGGACAGCGAGGGATCACTGAAGCTTTCTTT. Translated, it gives CASSVTGQRGITEAFF.

V is TRBV20-1 and J is TRBJ1-1, with 8 bases lining up with TRBD1. Germline CDR1 DFQATT, CDR2 SNEGSKA (reference sequence). Trimming removed 3 bases from V and 7 bases from J; junction bases left unmatched: 13. The CDR3 is 15 residues long. Written as DNA, the CDR3 is TGCAGTGCTAGTCCCCCCCAAGACAGGGGAGGTGAAGCTTTCTTT. Its protein is CSASPPQDRGGEAFF.

The rearrangement uses TRBV10-2 and TRBJ1-1, with D possibly TRBD1 on 6 matching bases. Per the germline V gene, CDR1 is WSHSY and CDR2 is SAAADI. This CDR3 has 14 residues. Deletions cut 0 bases from V and 4 bases from J, with 9 bases between. CDR3 amino acids: CASSESVRGTEAFF. CDR3 nucleotide sequence: TGCGCCAGCAGTGAGTCGGTCAGGGGCACTGAAGCTTTCTTT.

The chain is built from TRBV6-2 or TRBV6-3 and TRBJ1-2; no firm D call. Germline V gives CDR1 MNHEY, CDR2 SVGEGT. The CDR3 loop spans 12 amino acids. Trimming removed 5 bases from V and 6 bases from J, with 10 bases in between. The CDR3 here is CASSPIRDGYTF. The CDR3 coding sequence is TGTGCCAGCAGTCCGATCCGGGATGGCTACACCTTC.

The chain couples TRBV6-5 to TRBJ1-3, with 8 bases fitting TRBD1. CDR1 MNHEY and CDR2 SVGAGI come from the germline V gene. Trimming removed 6 bases from V and 0 bases from J; junction bases left unmatched: 4. The CDR3 is made up of 15 amino acids. CDR3 amino acids: CASSVGQGSGNTIYF. The CDR3 region has the DNA TGTGCCAGCAGCGTAGGACAGGGCTCTGGAAACACCATATATTTT.

The gene calls are TRBV4-2 and TRBJ1-5; D is undetermined. This CDR3 contains 14 residues. V was cut by 3 bases and J by 4 bases, with 10 bases left in between. The V gene's germline CDR1 is LGHNA and CDR2 YNFKEQ. The chain's CDR3 is CASSHQWANQPQHF. As DNA, the CDR3 is TGTGCCAGCAGCCACCAATGGGCGAATCAGCCCCAGCATTTT.

The CDR3 region is CASSPGGRGGYTF. The CDR3 bases are TGTGCCAGCAGCCCAGGGGGTCGGGGGGGCTACACCTTC. The chain joins TRBV6-5 to TRBJ1-2; 7 bases line up with TRBD1. CDR1 is MNHEY and CDR2 is SVGAGI in the germline V gene. There are 13 residues in the CDR3. V shed 6 bases and J 8 bases; nucleotides not matched to a gene: 9.

This chain connects TRBV11-3 to TRBJ2-3; D may be TRBD2 (5 bases). This CDR3 has 14 amino acids. The V gene lost 5 bases and the J gene lost 3 bases, with 12 bases spanning the gap. Germline V gives CDR1 SGHNT, CDR2 YENEEA. Here the CDR3 DNA reads TGTGCCAGCAGCGTCCGGGGTGGGACAGATACGCAGTATTTT. This encodes CASSVRGGTDTQYF.

The chain couples TRBV7-3 to TRBJ1-1; D might be TRBD1 (6 bases). Trimming cost V 2 bases and J 4 bases, with 11 bases left between them. The CDR3 has 14 residues. Germline CDR1 is SGHTA and CDR2 is FQGTGA. The CDR3 DNA sequence: TGTGCCAGCAGCTTAGGGGGCGCGGGCACTGAAGCTTTCTTT. As protein: CASSLGGAGTEAFF.

The gene calls are TRBV7-3 and TRBJ2-1; D gene ambiguous. The V gene's germline CDR1 is SGHTA and CDR2 FQGTGA. CDR3 length: 16 amino acids. The germline V and J ends were trimmed by 2 bases and 3 bases, with 14 bases remaining between them. The CDR3 here is CASSLRRSQVYNEQFF. The CDR3 DNA follows: TGTGCCAGCAGCTTACGCAGATCCCAAGTCTACAATGAGCAGTTCTTC.

V gene TRBV4-3 combines with J gene TRBJ1-2, with 9 bases fitting TRBD1. Germline-derived CDR1 and CDR2 are LGHNA and YSLEER. The J segment lost 4 bases and the V segment lost 1 base, leaving 7 bases of the junction unmatched. The CDR3 sequence is 16 residues long. The CDR3 spells CASSQARDRVFYGYTF. The CDR3 region has the DNA TGCGCCAGCAGCCAAGCCCGGGACAGGGTATTCTATGGCTACACCTTC.

J is TRBJ1-4 and V is TRBV27, with TRBD1 as a possible D gene (5 bases). With 5 bases removed from V and 8 bases from J, the gap between germline ends came to 21 bases. This CDR3 has 16 residues. Germline V gene data show CDR1 as MNHEY and CDR2 as SMNVEV (reference sequence). The CDR3 bases are TGTGCCAGCAGTCCGTTCAATGGAGGGGTTCAAGAAAAACTGTTTTTT. Protein sequence: CASSPFNGGVQEKLFF.

The J gene is TRBJ2-1, the V gene TRBV9; TRBD2 agrees at 14 bases. Germline lookup yields CDR1 SGDLS and CDR2 YYNGEE. The CDR3 is 21 amino acids. Losses at the gene ends were 0 bases for V and 6 bases for J; bases not matched to a gene: 17. DNA of the CDR3: TGTGCCAGCAGCGTAGAGGGGCGGACTAGCGGGGGGCCCGTCTGGGGCAATGAGCAGTTCTTC. Amino acids: CASSVEGRTSGGPVWGNEQFF.

V usage is TRBV9 and J usage is TRBJ2-5; 11 nucleotides match TRBD2. Germline trimming cut 2 bases from V and 2 bases from J; bases unmatched to any gene: 5. This CDR3 has 16 residues. The germline gives CDR1 SGDLS, CDR2 YYNGEE. The CDR3 region is CASSVGVAGGQETQYF. CDR3 in DNA: TGTGCCAGCAGCGTGGGAGTAGCGGGGGGGCAAGAGACCCAGTACTTC.

This clone showed up just once. The gene calls are TRBV3-1 (or the pseudogene TRBV3-2) and TRBJ1-1; TRBD1 aligns across 7 bases. V lost 3 bases to trimming and J lost 1 base; unmatched junction nucleotides: 8. CDR1 is LGHDT, CDR2 YNNKEL, per germline (reference sequence). The CDR3 sequence is 16 residues long. CDR3 sequence reads: CASSQTWTGRNTEAFF. The CDR3 nucleotides read TGTGCCAGCAGCCAGACTTGGACAGGACGGAACACTGAAGCTTTCTTT.

The chain combines TRBV4-2 with TRBJ1-3; D might be TRBD1 (6 bases). The germline CDR1 and CDR2 sequences are LGHNA and YNFKEQ. The CDR3 extends over 17 amino acids. Deletions cut 1 base from V and 0 bases from J, with 13 bases between. The chain's CDR3 is CASSQVSTGNSGNTIYF. The CDR3 coding sequence is TGTGCCAGCAGCCAAGTTTCTACAGGGAACTCTGGAAACACCATATATTTT.

The chain has TRBV7-3 and TRBJ2-2; D may be TRBD1 (5 bases). The CDR3 has 16 amino acids. The V end was cut by 5 bases, the J end by 6 bases, with 19 bases between. From germline, CDR1 is SGHTA and CDR2 FQGTGA. Here the CDR3 DNA reads TGTGCCAGCAGCCCCCGGCAGGGAAGGTTAGCCGGGGAGCTGTTTTTT. The encoded protein is CASSPRQGRLAGELFF.

The V gene is TRBV27, the J gene TRBJ2-1; 8 bases align to TRBD1. Germline loops: CDR1 MNHEY, CDR2 SMNVEV (reference sequence). The CDR3 is 18 amino acids. The junction had 16 bases not matched to a gene; V was cut back by 2 bases and J by 7 bases. In DNA form, the CDR3 reads TGTGCCAGCAGTTTAGCACCACTGGGACAGGCGGTGGGGAATGAGCAGTTCTTC. This sequence encodes CASSLAPLGQAVGNEQFF.

This clone appeared once. The chain has TRBV7-3 and TRBJ2-1, with TRBD2 identical over 9 bases. Looked up from germline, CDR1 is SGHTA and CDR2 is FQGTGA. CDR3 length equals 13 residues. V lost 5 bases and J lost 10; bases outside the gene matches: 6. This chain's CDR3 is CASSAFTSGEQFF. CDR3 bases: TGTGCCAGCAGCGCCTTCACTAGCGGGGAGCAGTTCTTC.

This sequence joins TRBV19 and TRBJ1-2; 7 nucleotides align to TRBD1. Germline V gene lookup returns CDR1 LNHDA and CDR2 SQIVND (reference sequence). Trimming took 5 bases from V and 3 from J; bases not matched to a gene: 9. The CDR3 extends over 15 amino acids. CDR3 residues: CASSPRQGRDYGYTF. The CDR3 nucleotides are TGTGCCAGTAGTCCACGACAGGGACGGGACTATGGCTACACCTTC.

The rearrangement uses TRBV7-3 and TRBJ2-5; 7 positions match TRBD2. The CDR3 consists of 16 residues. J was trimmed by 5 bases and V by 0 bases; bases with no gene match: 9. Germline V gene sequence: CDR1 SGHTA, CDR2 FQGTGA. CDR3 residues: CASSLTFSGGGETQYF. Here the CDR3 DNA reads TGTGCCAGCAGCTTAACGTTTTCGGGGGGTGGTGAGACCCAGTACTTC.